The TCR beta chain under discussion was sequenced for a study of blood T cell repertoires in COVID-19. As for the study in general: Sources were T cells, B-cell-depleted T cells, or PBMCs; the material itself was cDNA or gDNA.

The CDR3 extends over 16 amino acids. The V gene's germline CDR1 is KGHSH and CDR2 LQKENI. V was clipped by 6 bases and J by 0 bases; unmatched bases: 8. Participants spanned ages about 18 to 95 years and resided in 24 US areas. Participant-given clinical history determined each cohort assignment. Produced via immunoSEQ multiplex PCR; TCRdb's table is partial and in-frame only. The data hold around 310,000 clones, with nearly 90% observed a single time. The sequenced material came from PBMCs or T cells enriched from blood (not recorded which). This chain connects TRBV18 to TRBJ1-3, with 7 bases that match TRBD1. The sequence derives from a woman in her thirties who had recovered from COVID-19. The chain's CDR3 is CASSPADRASGNTIYF. The DNA for the CDR3 is TGTGCCAGCTCTCCCGCTGACAGGGCCTCTGGAAACACCATATATTTT.